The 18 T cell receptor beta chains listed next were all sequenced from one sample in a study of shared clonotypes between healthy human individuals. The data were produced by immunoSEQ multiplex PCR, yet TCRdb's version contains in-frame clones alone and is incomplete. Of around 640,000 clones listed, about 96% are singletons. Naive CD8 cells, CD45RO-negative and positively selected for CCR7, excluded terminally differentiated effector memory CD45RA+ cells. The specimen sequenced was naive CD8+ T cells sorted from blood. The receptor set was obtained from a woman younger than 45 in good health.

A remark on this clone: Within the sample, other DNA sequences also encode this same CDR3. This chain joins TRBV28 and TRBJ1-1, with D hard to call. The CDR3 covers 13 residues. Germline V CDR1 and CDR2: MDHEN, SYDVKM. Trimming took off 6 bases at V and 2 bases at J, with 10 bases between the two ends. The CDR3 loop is CASSLTRNTEAFF. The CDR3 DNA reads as TGTGCCAGCAGCCTCACAAGAAACACTGAAGCTTTCTTT.

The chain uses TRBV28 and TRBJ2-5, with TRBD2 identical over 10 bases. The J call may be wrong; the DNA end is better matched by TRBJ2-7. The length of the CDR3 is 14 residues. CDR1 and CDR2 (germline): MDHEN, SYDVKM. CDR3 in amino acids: CASRLAGENYEQYF. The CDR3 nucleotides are TGTGCCAGCAGGCTAGCGGGAGAGAACTACGAGCAGTACTTC.

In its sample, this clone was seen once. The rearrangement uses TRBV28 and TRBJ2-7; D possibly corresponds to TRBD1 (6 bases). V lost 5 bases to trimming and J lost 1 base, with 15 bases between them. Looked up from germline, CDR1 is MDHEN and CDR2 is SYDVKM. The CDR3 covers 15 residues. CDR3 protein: CASSPTNRESYEQYF. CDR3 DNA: TGTGCCAGCAGTCCTACAAACAGGGAATCCTACGAGCAGTACTTC. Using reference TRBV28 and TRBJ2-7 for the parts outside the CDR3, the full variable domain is DVKVTQSSRYLVKRTGEKVFLECVQDMDHENMFWYRQDPGLGLRLIYFSYDVKMKEKGDIPEGYSVSREKKERFSLILESASTNQTSMYLCASSPTNRESYEQYFGPGTRLTVT.

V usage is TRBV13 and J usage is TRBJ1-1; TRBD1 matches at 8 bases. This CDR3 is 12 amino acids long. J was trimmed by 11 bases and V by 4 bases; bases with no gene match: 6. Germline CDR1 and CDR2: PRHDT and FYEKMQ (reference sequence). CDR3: CASSSDRVNAFF. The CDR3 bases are TGTGCCAGCAGCTCGGACAGGGTAAATGCTTTCTTT.

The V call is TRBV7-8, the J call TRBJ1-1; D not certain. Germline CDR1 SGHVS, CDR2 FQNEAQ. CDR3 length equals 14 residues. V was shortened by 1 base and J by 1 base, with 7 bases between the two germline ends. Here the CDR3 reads CASSLVGRNTEAFF. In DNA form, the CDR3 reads TGTGCCAGCAGCTTAGTTGGAAGGAACACTGAAGCTTTCTTT.

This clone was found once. CDR3 amino acids: CASPNSGPKQETQYF. In DNA form, the CDR3 reads TGCGCCAGTCCAAACTCGGGACCAAAGCAAGAGACCCAGTACTTC. The chain employs TRBV5-1 and TRBJ2-5; TRBD1 or TRBD2 may be the D gene (5 bases each). Trimming took 8 bases from V and 2 from J, leaving 19 bases between them. Germline lookup yields CDR1 SGHRS and CDR2 YFSETQ. The CDR3 has 15 residues.

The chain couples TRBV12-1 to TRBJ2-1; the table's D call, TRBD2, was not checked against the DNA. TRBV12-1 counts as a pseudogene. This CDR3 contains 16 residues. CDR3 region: CASSFDTSGPYNEQFF. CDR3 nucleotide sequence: TGTGCCAGCAGCTTTGATACTAGCGGGCCCTACAATGAGCAGTTCTTC.

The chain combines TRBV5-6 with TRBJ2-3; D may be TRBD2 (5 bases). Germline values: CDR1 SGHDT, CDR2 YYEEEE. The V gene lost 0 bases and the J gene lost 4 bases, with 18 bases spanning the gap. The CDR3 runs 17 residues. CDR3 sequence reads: CASSLVSGGLTADTQYF. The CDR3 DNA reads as TGTGCCAGCAGCTTGGTTTCGGGCGGGTTGACCGCAGATACGCAGTATTTT.

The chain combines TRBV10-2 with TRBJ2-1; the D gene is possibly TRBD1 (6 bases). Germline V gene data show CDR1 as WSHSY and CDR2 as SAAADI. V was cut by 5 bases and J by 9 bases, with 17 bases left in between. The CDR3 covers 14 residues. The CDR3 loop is CASSRDRSTGEQFF. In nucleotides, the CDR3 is TGCGCCAGCAGTAGAGACAGGTCCACAGGTGAGCAGTTCTTC.

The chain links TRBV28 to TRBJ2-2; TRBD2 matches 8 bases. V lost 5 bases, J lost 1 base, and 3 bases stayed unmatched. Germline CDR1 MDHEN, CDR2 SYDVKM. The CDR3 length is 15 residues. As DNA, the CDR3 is TGTGCCAGCAGTGTACTAGCGGTGAACACCGGGGAGCTGTTTTTT. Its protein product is CASSVLAVNTGELFF.

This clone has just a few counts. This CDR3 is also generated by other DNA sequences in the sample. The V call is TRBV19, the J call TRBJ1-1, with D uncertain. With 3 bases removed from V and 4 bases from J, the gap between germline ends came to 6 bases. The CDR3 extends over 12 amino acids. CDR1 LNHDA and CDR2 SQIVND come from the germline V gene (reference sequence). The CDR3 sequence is CASSIAGTEAFF. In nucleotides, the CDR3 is TGTGCCAGTAGTATCGCTGGCACTGAAGCTTTCTTT.

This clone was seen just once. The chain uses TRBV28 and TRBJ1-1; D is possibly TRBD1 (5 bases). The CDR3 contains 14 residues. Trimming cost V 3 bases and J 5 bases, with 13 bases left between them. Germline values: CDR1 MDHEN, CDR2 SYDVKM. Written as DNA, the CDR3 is TGTGCCAGCAGTTTTGGGGGTAGTGATACTGAAGCTTTCTTT. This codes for CASSFGGSDTEAFF.

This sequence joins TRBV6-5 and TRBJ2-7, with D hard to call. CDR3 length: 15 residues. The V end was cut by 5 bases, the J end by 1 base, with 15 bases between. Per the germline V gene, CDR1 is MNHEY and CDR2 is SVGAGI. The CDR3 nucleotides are TGTGCCAGCAGTACCCCCGGCTATAATTCCTACGAGCAGTACTTC. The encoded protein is CASSTPGYNSYEQYF.

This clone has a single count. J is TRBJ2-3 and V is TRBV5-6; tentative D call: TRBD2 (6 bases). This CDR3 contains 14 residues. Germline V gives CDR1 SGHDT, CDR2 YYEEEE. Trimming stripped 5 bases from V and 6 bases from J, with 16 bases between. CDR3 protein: CASRRDGTLDTQYF. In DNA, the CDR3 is TGTGCCAGCAGGCGGGACGGAACACTGGATACGCAGTATTTT.

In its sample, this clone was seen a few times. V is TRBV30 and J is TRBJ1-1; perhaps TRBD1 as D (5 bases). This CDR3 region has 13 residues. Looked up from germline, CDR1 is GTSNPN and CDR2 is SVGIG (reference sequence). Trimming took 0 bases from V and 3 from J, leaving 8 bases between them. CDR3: CAWSVEGYTEAFF. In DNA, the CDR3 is TGTGCCTGGAGTGTTGAGGGGTACACTGAAGCTTTCTTT.

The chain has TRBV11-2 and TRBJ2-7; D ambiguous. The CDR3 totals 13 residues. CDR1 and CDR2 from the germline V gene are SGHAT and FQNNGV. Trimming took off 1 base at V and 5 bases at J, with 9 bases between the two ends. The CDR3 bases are TGTGCCAGCAGCTTAGGTGGGTTGGACGAGCAGTACTTC. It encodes CASSLGGLDEQYF.

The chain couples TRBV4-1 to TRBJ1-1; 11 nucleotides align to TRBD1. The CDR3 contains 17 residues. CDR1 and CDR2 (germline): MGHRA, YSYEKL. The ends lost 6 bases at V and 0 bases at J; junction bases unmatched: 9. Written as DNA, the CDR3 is TGCGCCAGCAGTGGATGGACAGGGGGCGCGGTGAACACTGAAGCTTTCTTT. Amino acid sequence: CASSGWTGGAVNTEAFF.

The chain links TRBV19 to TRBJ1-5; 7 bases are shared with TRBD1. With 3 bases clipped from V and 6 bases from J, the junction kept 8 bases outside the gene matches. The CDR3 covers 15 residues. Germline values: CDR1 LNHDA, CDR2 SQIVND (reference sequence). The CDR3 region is CASSITTGSGQPQHF. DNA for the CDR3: TGTGCCAGTAGTATCACGACAGGGAGTGGTCAGCCCCAGCATTTT.